This T cell receptor beta chain was retrieved from a study of blood T cells in healthy people across ages. Study findings and constraints: What prevented conclusive comparison of naive and antigen-experienced cells was that PBMCs were unsorted. Higher diversity and more naive CD4+ cells were features of long-lived donors, compared to aged donors.

In the case of this clonotype: Its antigen is not known.

Then a second PCR, running about 6 to 12 cycles, was carried out with a sample-barcoded 5' primer and a J-beta primer mix. TCRdb re-called the 5' RACE reads through MiXCR, storing one row per CDR3 protein. The profile shows 700,000 or so distinct CDR3 sequences, 40% to 50% of them singletons. CDR1 MNHEY and CDR2 SVGAGI come from the germline V gene. The CDR3 is 15 amino acids. This receptor was obtained from a man older than 75 in good health. The genes are TRBV6-5 and TRBJ2-5; 8 nucleotides line up with TRBD2. With the DNA end fitting TRBJ2-7 better, the J assignment may be wrong. Input material: blood. CDR3: CASSYLRGLAHEQYF. The CDR3 nucleotides read TGTGCCAGCAGTTATCTTAGAGGACTAGCTCACGAGCAGTACTTC.